Here is one T cell receptor (beta chain) with its context. Antigen unknown. The data are from a study of vaccination and CD4 T cells after COVID-19. Study details: The study enrolled six male and four female convalescents, two of whom were Hispanic. The study's findings and limits: Spike mono-reactivity was found in 304 of 307 vaccine-specific clones from convalescent patients.

Cultured CD4+ T cell DNA was sequenced using the Oncomine TCR Beta short-read assay. MiXCR, applied by TCRdb to the PCR reads, yields one record per CDR3 protein. The sample contains almost 7,500 distinct CDR3 sequences, about 29% of which appear only once. Treatment meaning: roughly 11-day PBMC culture with coronavirus spike peptide pools or control peptides (ViraFEST assay). The collection of CD4+ T cells from the unexposed donor took place before the COVID-19 pandemic (2011-2018). This CDR3 comprises 12 residues. Germline lookup yields CDR1 SQVTM and CDR2 ANQGSEA. The ends were cut back, 5 bases at V and 3 bases at J, with 10 bases in the middle.

This TCR came from a human donor in good health. Sequencing was performed on CD4+ T cells from blood, cultured in vitro. The chain is built from TRBV29-1 and TRBJ1-2; D remains ambiguous. The CDR3 DNA sequence: TGCAGCGTTCGTGTAGGAGACTATGGCTACACCTTC. Residues: CSVRVGDYGYTF.